This T cell receptor beta chain was retrieved from a study of cytomegalovirus exposure and HLA in healthy donors. Broader study findings: The CMV antigen specificity of three CMV-associated chains was confirmed through in vitro analysis. TCR beta chains numbering roughly 150 were designated cytomegalovirus-associated.

With regard to this clone: Its antigen is unidentified.

This table comes from immunoSEQ multiplex PCR, and its TCRdb copy is limited to in-frame clones, with some not included. This sample has more than 250,000 clones; roughly 90% occur once, and the top ten carry about 0.91%. Germline trimming cut 5 bases from V and 0 bases from J; bases unmatched to any gene: 5. Germline CDR1 MNHEY, CDR2 SMNVEV (reference sequence). The CDR3 sequence is 15 residues long. Source material: PBMCs. The J gene is TRBJ1-1, the V gene TRBV27, with 8 bases matching TRBD1. The receptor's source is a woman between 18 and 29 years old in good health and CMV-seronegative. The CDR3 sequence is CASSPLTGVNTEAFF. Here the CDR3 DNA reads TGTGCCAGCAGTCCCCTGACAGGGGTGAACACTGAAGCTTTCTTT.